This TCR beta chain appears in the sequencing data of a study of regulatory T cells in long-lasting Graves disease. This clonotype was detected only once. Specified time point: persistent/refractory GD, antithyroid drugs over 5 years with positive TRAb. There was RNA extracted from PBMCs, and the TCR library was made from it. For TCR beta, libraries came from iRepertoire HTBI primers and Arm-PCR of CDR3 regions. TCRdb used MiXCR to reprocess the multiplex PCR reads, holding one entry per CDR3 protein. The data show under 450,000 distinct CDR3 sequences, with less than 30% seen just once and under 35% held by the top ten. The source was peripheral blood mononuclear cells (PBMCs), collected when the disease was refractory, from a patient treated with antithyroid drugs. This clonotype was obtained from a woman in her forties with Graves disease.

The CDR3 DNA follows: TGCGCCAGCAGAGGCAGAGAAAATTCACCCCTCCACTTT. It specifies CASRGRENSPLHF. The gene calls are TRBV10-2 and TRBJ1-6; D not certain. The CDR3 is 13 amino acids. The germline V and J ends were trimmed by 6 bases and 7 bases, with 10 bases remaining between them. Germline V gives CDR1 WSHSY, CDR2 SAAADI.